A selection of T cell receptor beta chains follows, all from one sample in a study of control samples from healthy donors and cancer patients. Sequencing was performed with immunoSEQ multiplex PCR; in TCRdb, only in-frame clones are kept and a portion is missing. This repertoire shows 150,000 or so clones, roughly 89% found once; its top ten account for 5.5% to 7%. The specimen was blood. The receptors were sampled from a man younger than 30 in good health. Each CDR3 is given with its conserved first and last residue. D genes are given only for firm matches. Expanded clones are given a class, and other clones once, few, many or no size at all.

V,size,D,J,CDR3,DNA
TRBV10-1,-,-,TRBJ1-1,CASSAASPGGTEAFF,TGCGCCAGCAGTGCCGCATCTCCGGGGGGCACTGAAGCTTTCTTT
TRBV13,-,-,TRBJ1-4,CASSLTGIGATNEKLFF,TGTGCCAGCAGCTTAACAGGGATTGGAGCAACTAATGAAAAACTGTTTTTT
TRBV3-1/TRBV3-2,-,TRBD2,TRBJ2-5,CASSQPLAGGGETQYF,TGTGCCAGCAGCCAACCCCTAGCGGGGGGCGGAGAGACCCAGTACTTC
TRBV27,-,-,TRBJ2-1,CASSSTRFQGHNEQFF,TGTGCCAGCAGTTCAACCCGGTTCCAGGGACACAATGAGCAGTTCTTC
TRBV9,-,-,TRBJ2-1,CASSVEGYNEQFF,TGTGCCAGCAGCGTAGAGGGGTACAATGAGCAGTTCTTC
TRBV6-5,-,-,TRBJ1-6,CASSYSRQSPSPLHF,TGTGCCAGCAGTTACTCGCGACAGTCCCCTTCACCCCTCCACTTT
TRBV7-9,-,-,TRBJ2-7,CASSPVLYEQYF,TGTGCCAGCAGCCCAGTCTTGTACGAGCAGTACTTC
TRBV6-5,-,TRBD1,TRBJ2-7,CASSYRDRGGQYF,TGTGCCAGCAGTTACCGGGACAGGGGAGGGCAGTACTTC
TRBV12-3/TRBV12-4,-,-,TRBJ1-3,CASKSGNTIYF,TGTGCCAGCAAGTCGGGAAACACCATATATTTT
TRBV9,-,-,TRBJ2-2,CASSGTGELFF,TGTGCCAGCAGCGGAACCGGGGAGCTGTTTTTT
TRBV6-1,-,-,TRBJ1-6,CASSDSQDNSPLHF,TGTGCCAGCAGTGATTCGCAGGATAATTCACCCCTCCACTTT
TRBV9,-,TRBD2,TRBJ2-2,CASDRGTRGPLSTGELFF,TGTGCCAGCGACCGGGGGACTAGGGGCCCCCTGAGCACCGGGGAGCTGTTTTTT
TRBV30,-,-,TRBJ2-1,CAWSERNEQFF,TGTGCCTGGAGTGAGCGTAATGAGCAGTTCTTC
TRBV3-1/TRBV3-2,few,-,TRBJ1-1,CASSPQGRAEAFF,TGTGCCAGCAGCCCCCAAGGGAGGGCTGAAGCTTTCTTT
TRBV9,-,-,TRBJ1-4,CASSEGHVNEKLFF,TGTGCCAGCAGCGAGGGACACGTTAATGAAAAACTGTTTTTT
TRBV11-2,-,TRBD2,TRBJ2-7,CASSLGAGALYEQYF,TGTGCCAGCAGCTTAGGAGCGGGGGCTCTCTACGAGCAGTACTTC
TRBV3-1/TRBV3-2,-,TRBD1,TRBJ1-2,CASSGNSPWTGGFYGYTF,TGTGCCAGCAGCGGAAATTCGCCCTGGACAGGGGGCTTCTATGGCTACACCTTC
TRBV2,-,-,TRBJ1-3,CASGTPRSGNTIYF,TGTGCCAGCGGGACGCCGAGATCTGGAAACACCATATATTTT
TRBV9,-,-,TRBJ1-1,CASSARGLTEAFF,TGTGCCAGCAGTGCGAGAGGGCTGACTGAAGCTTTCTTT
TRBV6-4,once,-,TRBJ2-5,CASSSSVGSTMEGETQYF,TGTGCCAGCAGCTCCTCGGTGGGAAGTACAATGGAGGGAGAGACCCAGTACTTC
TRBV7-9,once,-,TRBJ2-2,CASSFVRVGAITGELFF,TGTGCCAGCAGCTTTGTTAGAGTGGGGGCCATCACCGGGGAGCTGTTTTTT
TRBV2,once,TRBD2,TRBJ2-5,CASRAIRLAGETQYF,TGTGCCAGCAGGGCAATAAGACTAGCCGGAGAGACCCAGTACTTC
TRBV30,-,TRBD1,TRBJ1-5,CAWGGDRDQPQHF,TGTGCCTGGGGAGGGGACAGGGATCAGCCCCAGCATTTT
TRBV2,-,TRBD1,TRBJ2-1,CASGQGGQFF,TGTGCCAGTGGACAGGGTGGGCAGTTCTTC